This record looks at one TCR beta chain sequence and its context. Its antigen is unidentified. It was with 60 Vbeta and 13 Jbeta primers that the PCR ran. Authors' data handling: Counted up in a later analysis, unique TCR beta chains came to some 80 million, with roughly 11 million shared. Measured with immunoSEQ multiplex PCR; TCRdb has only the in-frame clones, and not every one. V and J calls and clone size are those listed in that table; D and trimming were worked out from the DNA. The sample lists around 210,000 clones; 70% to 85% were seen once. These data originate in a study of cytomegalovirus exposure and HLA in healthy donors. Deletions cut 3 bases from V and 6 bases from J, with 18 bases between. The CDR3 length is 15 residues. Germline V gives CDR1 SGHDT, CDR2 YYEEEE. Whole-study results and caveats: A later analysis linked about 17,000 TCR beta sequences to HLA alleles at 0.05 false discovery rate. Apparent HLA restriction characterized most CMV-associated TCR beta chains in a later analysis. A later analysis linked a missense DCLRE1C variant to TCR beta V- and J-gene trimming.

The source material was PBMCs. This receptor was taken from a man between 45 and 60 years old in good health and CMV-seronegative. The chain employs TRBV5-6 and TRBJ1-2; maybe TRBD1 (5 bases). CDR3 nucleotides: TGTGCCAGCAGCTCCCGAGTTGGGGGGACTCATGGCTACACCTTC. As protein: CASSSRVGGTHGYTF. Variable domain in full (rest from reference TRBV5-6 and TRBJ1-2): DAGVTQSPTHLIKTRGQQVTLRCSPKSGHDTVSWYQQALGQGPQFIFQYYEEEERQRGNFPDRFSGHQFPNYSSELNVNALLLGDSALYLCASSSRVGGTHGYTFGSGTRLTVV.